This T cell receptor beta chain was recovered during a study of CD8 T cells in Susac syndrome. TCR beta sequencing covered blood CD8+ and CD4+ T cells. Trimming shortened V by 4 bases and J by 2 bases, and 14 bases separated the two germline ends. The germline V gene has CDR1 DFQATT and CDR2 SNEGSKA (reference sequence). This CDR3 has 14 residues. Random hexamers primed reverse transcription of about 0.45 to 1 ug RNA. The immunoSEQ assay covered 54 Vbeta and 13 Jbeta segments for CDR3. TCRdb re-derived calls from the immunoSEQ multiplex PCR reads in MiXCR, one entry per CDR3 protein. This repertoire shows some 130,000 distinct CDR3 sequences, approximately 94% found once; its top ten account for approximately 0.12%.

The specimen was CD4+ T cells from PBMCs. The clonotype originates from a human donor with multiple sclerosis. The V gene is TRBV20-1, the J gene TRBJ1-1; D is uncertain. The CDR3, as DNA: TGCAGTGCTATTAAACTCACGGATAACACTGAAGCTTTCTTT. This codes for CSAIKLTDNTEAFF.